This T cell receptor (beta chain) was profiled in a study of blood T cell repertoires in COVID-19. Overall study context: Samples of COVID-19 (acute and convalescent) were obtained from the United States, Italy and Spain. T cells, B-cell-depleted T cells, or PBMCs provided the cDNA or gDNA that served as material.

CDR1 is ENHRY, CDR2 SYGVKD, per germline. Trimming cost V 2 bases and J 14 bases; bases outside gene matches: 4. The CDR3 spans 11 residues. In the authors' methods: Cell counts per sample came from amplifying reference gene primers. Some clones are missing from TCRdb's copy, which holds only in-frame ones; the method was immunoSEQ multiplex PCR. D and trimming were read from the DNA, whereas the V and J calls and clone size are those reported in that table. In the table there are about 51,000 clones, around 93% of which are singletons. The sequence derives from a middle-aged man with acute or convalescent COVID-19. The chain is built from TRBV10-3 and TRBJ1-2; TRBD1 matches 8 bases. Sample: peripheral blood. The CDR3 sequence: CAISEIGDRTF. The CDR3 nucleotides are TGTGCCATCAGTGAGATCGGGGACAGGACCTTC.